This TCR beta chain was sequenced for a study of cytomegalovirus exposure and HLA in healthy donors listed by TCRdb under 2017. Turning to the overall study: According to an earlier analysis of 587 of the donors, about 179 million T cells yielded 95 million to 140 million unique TCR beta sequences and about 300 Gb of sequence data. Every discovery cohort repertoire had been produced on one sequencing platform. Genome-wide SNP genotypes for about 55% of the roughly 670 donors were used in a later genetic analysis, which treated that subset as a discovery cohort. Typing coverage differed by locus: A, B, C, DRB1 and DQB1 were typed in roughly 620-630 donors, DQA1 in about 560, DPA1 in nearly 610, and DPB1 in about 450. An early release that covered some 640 HLA-typed donors contained approximately 320 gigabases of sequencing data and 85 million to 100 million unique TCR sequences. Of the 350 to 450 genotyped donors, less than 90% were placed in the genetic ancestry cluster associated with self-reported Caucasian donors. Donor age, sex, ethnicity and CMV serostatus were compiled together with the repertoire data. Five DR-DQ haplotypes were handled as single units for association and clustering, since linkage in the cohort was strong. The aim of the study was to test whether cataloging public T cell receptors could identify signatures of past pathogen exposure. Among roughly 400 genotyped donors of the cohort, an average of roughly 230,000 unique TCR beta nucleotide sequences was sequenced per donor, of which about 20% were non-productive. The study used immunosequencing to profile the T cell repertoires of approximately 650 subjects and linked those repertoires to cytomegalovirus serostatus. In the later analysis, no new phenotypic data were used to find candidate immune exposures; instead, reliance was placed on TCR beta sequences and their occurrence across donors. To predict cytomegalovirus infection status, the study brought together high-throughput TCR immunosequencing, statistical association of individual TCRs with disease status, and machine learning. Besides the first cohort of 500 to 700 subjects, a separate validation cohort made up of over a hundred different subjects was used. HLA typing included class I and class II loci at four-digit resolution. A later analysis re-examined previously published TCR beta repertoires from hundreds of donors and added high-resolution HLA genotyping to investigate patterns of TCR occurrence. An earlier analysis of 587 of the donors applied high-throughput TCR beta sequencing to assess whether each TCR beta V gene segment acted as functional or pseudogenic.

Counted from cysteine to phenylalanine, this CDR3 has 13 amino acids. Here the CDR3 DNA is all that survives: 39 bases in frame from base 1. V is shortened by 4 bases, J by 8 bases, and the region joining them spans 13 bases. Looking up the germline V gene yields CDR1 SGHRS and CDR2 YFSETQ. The cohort consisted of more than 650 healthy bone marrow donors. All cohort members were sampled while nominally healthy, although unrecorded immune exposures were likely present. The donor was CMV seropositive and was included in the group of 290 or so seropositive cohort members. A peripheral blood sample was provided by each donor, and peripheral blood mononuclear cells were used for TCR beta sequencing. Genomic DNA was extracted from the blood cell samples with the Qiagen DNeasy Blood Extraction Kit. Paper-wide results and their limitations: A group of highly shared sequence variants was considered likely to be a technical artifact of the sequencing pipeline. According to a later analysis, most CMV-associated TCR beta chains appeared to be HLA-restricted, and the HLA associations seemed to be driven largely by CMV exposure. Correlated functional status among segregating V segments might reflect linkage disequilibrium, but an unknown experimental factor could not be ruled out. Strong co-occurrence of HLA alleles, especially DR and DQ, made assigning TCR associations to individual alleles difficult. A few of the identified cytomegalovirus-associated TCR beta chains were confirmed in vitro to be specific for cytomegalovirus antigens. Several of the top co-occurrence clusters appeared to be linked to parvovirus B19, influenza, CMV and Epstein-Barr virus, according to a later analysis. The authors suggested that the approach could potentially be extended to other disease states and immunological phenotypes. Some IMGT-functional V segments, including TRBV6-2 and TRBV6-3, could not be distinguished by the 87-base-pair reads and were therefore excluded. An association between a missense DCLRE1C variant and V-gene and J-gene trimming of TCR beta chains was found in a later genetic analysis and replicated in an independent cohort. Because HLA typing was unavailable for some donors at each locus, only the typed subset was used in association tests. Roughly uniform sequencing depth across donors was assumed in presence/absence analyses, although this assumption may not hold. Specific HLA alleles were associated with 16,951 TCR beta sequences at a false discovery rate of 0.05 in a later analysis. Broadly in line with IMGT annotations, most TCR beta V segments showed up in productive rearrangements about 90% or about 30% of the time in an earlier analysis of 450 to 750 of the donors. A later analysis found that HLA-associated TCR beta chains were more clonally expanded and had lower generation probabilities than equally common non-associated chains. While some public TCRs were present in many individuals, most TCR sequences turned up only very rarely across donors. A further reported finding was that TCR beta sequences accurately predicted the HLA-A and HLA-B alleles for most subjects in the first cohort. For the cohort, immune exposure information was limited to CMV serostatus. In both the original and validation cohorts, the classifier was reported to diagnose cytomegalovirus status with high specificity and sensitivity. Roughly 15 rarely observed V segments, including chromosome 9 orphons, were excluded from the earlier analysis of about 500 of the donors because counts were too low. A total of about 150 TCR beta chains were listed by the study as associated with cytomegalovirus. This cohort had only TCR beta chains sequenced, and the lack of alpha or paired-chain data limited which features could be detected. According to a later genetic analysis, donors in an Asian-associated ancestry cluster had fewer N-insertions in productive TCRs than the approximately 700-donor mean. In a later analysis, TCR association rates were found to vary across HLA loci, with the most associated TCRs seen for DRB1 alleles and the fewest for HLA-C alleles.

This clone was seen more than once but under ten times. Its binding antigen is unknown. No much larger clone exists at a distance of one base, and base qualities are not known. Libraries were made using the immunoSEQ multiplex PCR assay. The multiplex PCR relied on a mix of 60 forward primers for TCR Vbeta segments and 13 reverse primers for TCR Jbeta segments. The CDR3 region of rearranged TCR beta genes was amplified from genomic DNA with a multiplex PCR assay. On the Illumina HiSeq System, the amplified TCR beta libraries were sequenced as 87-base-pair reads. The authors' pipeline ran thus. In a later analysis, 80 million or so unique TCR beta chains were counted across the 650 to 750 repertoires, and roughly 11 million of these chains were shared by at least two donors. To remove PCR and sequencing errors, raw reads were error-corrected and collapsed into unique sequences using a nearest-neighbor algorithm that merged closely related sequences. Alignment of CDR3 sequences to IMGT reference sequences was used to assign V, D and J gene segments. For a sequence to be retained, a match of at least six nucleotides to both a V gene segment and a J gene segment was required. A rearrangement counted as productive if the CDR3 had no stop codons and remained in frame with V and J, and every other rearrangement counted as non-productive. Following IMGT convention, CDR3 was defined as the stretch from the second conserved V-encoded cysteine to the conserved J-encoded phenylalanine. Sequences without an unambiguous match to a single V gene segment were excluded from the earlier analysis of 587 of the donors. An earlier analysis of a few hundred of the donors classified V segments as functional when productive rearrangements were above 56.7% and as segregating when the standard deviation between donors was above 5%. A statistical classification framework was developed to diagnose cytomegalovirus status using the catalog of TCR beta chain sequences. V and J gene assignment, in a later analysis, came from comparing TCR nucleotide sequences with IMGT/GENE-DB human TR gene sequences. The TCRdist pipeline was used in a later analysis to assign CDR3 sequences and most-parsimonious VDJ recombination scenarios. In a later analysis, each TCR beta chain was defined by its CDR3 amino acid sequence together with its V-gene family, and reads without a unique V-gene family were excluded. In a later analysis, 500 to 650 highly shared, low-generation-probability nucleotide sequences were removed to address suspected cross-contamination and a sequencing artifact. A later analysis calculated a clonal expansion index for each public chain from normalized within-repertoire ranks of inferred template counts. A later analysis computed generation probabilities with a VDJ recombination model fitted to out-of-frame rearrangements, and checked the results against IGoR. A later analysis scored TCR-TCR, TCR-HLA and TCR-CMV co-occurrence with hypergeometric tests, applying a repertoire-size bias correction to TCR pairs. In a later analysis, false discovery rates were estimated by permuting HLA or CMV assignments 20 times. In a later analysis, co-occurring TCRs were grouped with DBSCAN, and TCRdist sequence similarity was added when clustering was performed within HLA-allele-positive subsets. For co-occurrence clustering, repertoires with fewer than 30,000 or more than 120,000 public chains were excluded, along with roughly five repertoires with anomalous nucleotide sharing. The table comes from immuneACCESS by way of TCRdb, which keeps in-frame sequences with V and J called. Part of the clones is missing from these tables; in studies checked, under half for an unresolved V gene and the rest for unknown reasons. V and J calls and clone size come straight from that table; D and trimming were deduced from the DNA. The sample has some 130,000 clones on record, 74% of them singletons. Less than 7% of the sample is held by the ten biggest clonotypes.

Input material: PBMCs. The source of this sequence is a woman aged 50 to 60 in good health and CMV-seropositive. The chain is made from TRBV5-1 and TRBJ1-3; the best D guess is TRBD1, with 5 bases matching. CDR3 region: CASSPSGGDTIYF. The DNA is TGCGCCAGCAGCCCCTCCGGGGGGGACACCATATATTTT.